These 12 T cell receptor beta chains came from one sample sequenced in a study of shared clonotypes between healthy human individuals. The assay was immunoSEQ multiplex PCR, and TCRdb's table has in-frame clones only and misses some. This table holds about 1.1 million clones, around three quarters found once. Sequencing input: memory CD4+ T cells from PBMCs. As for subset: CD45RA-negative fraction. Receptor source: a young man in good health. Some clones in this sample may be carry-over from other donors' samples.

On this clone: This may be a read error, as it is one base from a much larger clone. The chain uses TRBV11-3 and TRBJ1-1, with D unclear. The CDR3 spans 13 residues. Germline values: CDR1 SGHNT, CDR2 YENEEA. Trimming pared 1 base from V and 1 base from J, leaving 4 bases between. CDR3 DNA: TGTGCCAGCAGCTTAGGAGGGAACACTGAAGCTTTCTTT. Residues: CASSLGGNTEAFF.

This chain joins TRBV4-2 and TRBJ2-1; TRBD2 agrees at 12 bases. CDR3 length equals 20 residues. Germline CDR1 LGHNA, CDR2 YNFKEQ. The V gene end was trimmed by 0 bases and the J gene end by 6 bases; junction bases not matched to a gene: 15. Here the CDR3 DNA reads TGTGCCAGCAGCCAAGATCGACTAGCGGGAGTACCTTTGTCCGGCAATGAGCAGTTCTTC. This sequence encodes CASSQDRLAGVPLSGNEQFF.

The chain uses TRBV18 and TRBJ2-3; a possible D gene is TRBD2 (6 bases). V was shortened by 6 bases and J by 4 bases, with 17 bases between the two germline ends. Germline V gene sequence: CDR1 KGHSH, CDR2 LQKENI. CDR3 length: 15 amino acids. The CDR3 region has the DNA TGTGCCAGCTCTCCGGCCGGAGGGGCGGCAGATACGCAGTATTTT. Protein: CASSPAGGAADTQYF. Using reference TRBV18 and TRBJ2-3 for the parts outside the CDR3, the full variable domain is NAGVMQNPRHLVRRRGQEARLRCSPMKGHSHVYWYRQLPEEGLKFMVYLQKENIIDESGMPKERFSAEFPKEGPSILRIQQVVRGDSAAYFCASSPAGGAADTQYFGPGTRLTVL.

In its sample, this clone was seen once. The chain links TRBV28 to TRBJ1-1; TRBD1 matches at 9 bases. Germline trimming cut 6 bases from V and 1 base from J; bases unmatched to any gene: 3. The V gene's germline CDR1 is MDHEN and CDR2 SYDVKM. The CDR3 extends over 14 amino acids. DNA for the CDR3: TGTGCCAGCAGGCAACAGGGGGCGAACACTGAAGCTTTCTTT. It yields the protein CASRQQGANTEAFF.

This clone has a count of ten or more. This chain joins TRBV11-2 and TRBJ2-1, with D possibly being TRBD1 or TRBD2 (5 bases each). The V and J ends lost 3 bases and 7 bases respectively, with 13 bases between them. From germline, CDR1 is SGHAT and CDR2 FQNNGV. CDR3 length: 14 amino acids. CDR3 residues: CASSLGTAVNEQFF. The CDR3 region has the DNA TGTGCCAGCAGCTTGGGGACCGCGGTAAATGAGCAGTTCTTC.

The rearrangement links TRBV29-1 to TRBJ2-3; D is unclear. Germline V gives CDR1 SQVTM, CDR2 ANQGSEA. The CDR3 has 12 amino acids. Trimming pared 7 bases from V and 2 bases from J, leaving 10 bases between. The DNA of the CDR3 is TGCAGCGCCTCTGACACCACAGATACGCAGTATTTT. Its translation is CSASDTTDTQYF.

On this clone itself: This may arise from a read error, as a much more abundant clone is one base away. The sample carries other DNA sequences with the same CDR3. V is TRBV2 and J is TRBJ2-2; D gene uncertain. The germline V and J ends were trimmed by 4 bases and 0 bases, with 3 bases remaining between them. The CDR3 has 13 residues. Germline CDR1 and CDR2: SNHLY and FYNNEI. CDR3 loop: CASSGTNTGELFF. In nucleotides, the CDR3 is TGTGCCAGCAGTGGGACGAACACCGGGGAGCTGTTTTTT.

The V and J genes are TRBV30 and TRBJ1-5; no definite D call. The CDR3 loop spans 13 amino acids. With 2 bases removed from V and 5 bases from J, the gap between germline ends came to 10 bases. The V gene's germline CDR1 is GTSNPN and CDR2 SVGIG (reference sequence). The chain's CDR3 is CAWSSGSDQPQHF. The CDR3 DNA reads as TGTGCCTGGAGTAGTGGGAGTGATCAGCCCCAGCATTTT. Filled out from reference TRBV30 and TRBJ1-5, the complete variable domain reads SQTIHQWPATLVQPVGSPLSLECTVEGTSNPNLYWYRQAAGRGLQLLFYSVGIGQISSEVPQNLSASRPQDRQFILSSKKLLLSDSGFYLCAWSSGSDQPQHFGDGTRLSIL.

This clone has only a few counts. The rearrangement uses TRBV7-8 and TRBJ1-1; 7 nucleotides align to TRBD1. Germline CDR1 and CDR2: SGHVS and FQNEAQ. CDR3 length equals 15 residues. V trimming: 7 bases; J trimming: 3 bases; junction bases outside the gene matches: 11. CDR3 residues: CASIQGRGQDTEAFF. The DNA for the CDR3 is TGTGCCAGCATCCAGGGAAGGGGGCAGGACACTGAAGCTTTCTTT.

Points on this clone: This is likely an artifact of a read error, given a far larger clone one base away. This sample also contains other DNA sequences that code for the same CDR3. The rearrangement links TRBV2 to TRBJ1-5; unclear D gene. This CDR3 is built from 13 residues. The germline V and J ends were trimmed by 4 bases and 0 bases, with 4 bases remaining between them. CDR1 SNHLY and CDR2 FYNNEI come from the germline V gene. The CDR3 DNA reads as TGTGCCAGCAGTGCCAATAGCAATCAGCCCCAGCATTTT. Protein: CASSANSNQPQHF.

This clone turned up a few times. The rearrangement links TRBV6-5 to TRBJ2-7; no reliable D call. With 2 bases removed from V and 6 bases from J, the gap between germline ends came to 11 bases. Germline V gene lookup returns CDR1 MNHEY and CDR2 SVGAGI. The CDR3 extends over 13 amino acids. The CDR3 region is CASSYEFGLEQYF. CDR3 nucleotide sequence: TGTGCCAGCAGTTACGAGTTCGGGCTCGAGCAGTACTTC.

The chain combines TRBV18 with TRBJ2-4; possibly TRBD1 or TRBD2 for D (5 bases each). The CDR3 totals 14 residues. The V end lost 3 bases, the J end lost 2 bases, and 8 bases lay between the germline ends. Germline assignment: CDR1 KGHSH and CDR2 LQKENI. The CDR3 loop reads CASSPGTSKNIQYF. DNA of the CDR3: TGTGCCAGCTCACCGGGGACCTCCAAAAACATTCAGTACTTC.